This note documents a single T cell receptor (beta chain) sequence. Its antigen remains unknown. The protocol was immunoSEQ multiplex PCR, while the TCRdb copy is restricted to in-frame clones and leaves out a portion. The sample includes roughly 50,000 clones, just over 85% of them seen just once. The V end lost 2 bases, the J end lost 6 bases, and 7 bases lay between the germline ends. CDR3 length equals 12 residues. Germline V gives CDR1 SGHDT, CDR2 YYEEEE. These data come from a study of OX40 agonist ivuxolimab in advanced cancers. As for the study in general: The study treated patients with ivuxolimab, an agonistic anti-OX40 (CD134) antibody. The diagnoses of dose-escalation patients were hepatocellular carcinoma, melanoma, renal cell or head and neck cancer. Findings and caveats of the study: Certain nonresponding patients likewise had low normalized T-cell clonal expansion. Blood T cells, both CD4+ and CD8+, expanded clonally by week 6 at 0.1 to 3.0 mg/kg.

The genes are TRBV5-6 and TRBJ2-3, with D unresolved. This clonotype originated in an adult with an advanced solid tumor such as melanoma, head and neck, liver or kidney cancer. This specimen consisted of CD4+ or CD8+ T cells sorted from blood, obtained in a trial of the OX40 agonist ivuxolimab. CDR3 region: CASSFARDTQYF. CDR3 nucleotide sequence: TGTGCCAGCAGCTTCGCTAGGGATACGCAGTATTTT.